Below, 3 T cell receptor beta chains from the same sample are listed, as sequenced in a study of T-cell reconstitution after alpha-beta-depleted transplantation in children. Unique molecular identifiers were incorporated when the TCRbeta library was constructed. TCRdb itself ran the PCR reads through MiXCR, one entry per CDR3 protein. The repertoire consists of some 640,000 distinct CDR3 sequences, with approximately 16% occurring once and the leading ten covering under 1.2%. Specimen: PBMCs from the stem cell graft donor, collected from the stem cell graft. The source of these receptors is a human donor who donated a stem cell graft to a child with acute myeloid leukemia.

This clonotype appeared many times. The rearrangement uses TRBV20-1 and TRBJ1-3, with D unclear. The length of the CDR3 is 11 residues. Trimming left V 3 bases short and J 4 bases short, with 4 bases between. Germline CDR1 DFQATT, CDR2 SNEGSKA (reference sequence). The CDR3 DNA sequence: TGCAGTGCTAGCCCCGGAAACACCATATATTTT. This sequence encodes CSASPGNTIYF.

This clonotype was found many times. This rearrangement joins TRBV20-1 to TRBJ2-3; 7 nucleotides agree with TRBD1. Germline V gene lookup returns CDR1 DFQATT and CDR2 SNEGSKA (reference sequence). This CDR3 is built from 17 residues. V lost 6 bases, J lost 2 bases, and 17 bases stayed unmatched. The DNA for the CDR3 is TGCAGTGCGGGACAGAGGTTGGCGGAAGGCTACACAGATACGCAGTATTTT. This sequence encodes CSAGQRLAEGYTDTQYF.

The chain joins TRBV12-3 or TRBV12-4 to TRBJ1-6; unclear D gene. Trimming shortened V by 4 bases and J by 4 bases, and 11 bases separated the two germline ends. The CDR3 runs to 15 residues. The CDR3 region is CASSSDAGYNSPLHF. For the CDR3, the DNA is TGTGCCAGCAGTTCCGACGCGGGGTATAATTCACCCCTCCACTTT.